This is a list of T cell receptor beta chains from one sample in a study of T cells in localized non-small cell lung cancer. The repertoire was sequenced with immunoSEQ multiplex PCR; TCRdb's copy has only in-frame clones and lacks some. The profile shows 35,000 to 50,000 clones, 75% to 85% of them singletons. Material: PBMCs, obtained before any cancer treatment. These receptors came from a woman aged 40 to 75 with stage II squamous cell lung carcinoma. Both conserved end residues are part of each CDR3. A D gene is named only where the DNA matches it firmly. Only part of the rows carry a size: once, few, many, or a class if the clone is expanded.

clone size	J gene	D gene	V gene	CDR3 DNA	CDR3 protein
large	TRBJ2-1	.	TRBV9	TGTGCCAGCAGCCCGGCGGGGGCCGCTTACAATGAGCAGTTCTTC	CASSPAGAAYNEQFF
.	TRBJ2-5	TRBD2	TRBV7-9	TGTGCCAGCAGCCGCCCCACTAGCGGGGTTGAGACCCAGTACTTC	CASSRPTSGVETQYF
few	TRBJ2-5	TRBD1	TRBV5-1	TGCGCCAGCAGCTTGGTGGGACAGGAGGAGACCCAGTACTTC	CASSLVGQEETQYF
.	TRBJ2-3	TRBD2	TRBV28	TGTGCCAGCAGTCGTTACAAGCCCGGGACTAGCAGGCCAGATACGCAGTATTTT	CASSRYKPGTSRPDTQYF
.	TRBJ1-1	.	TRBV6-5	TGTGCCAGCAGTTCCCTTGGGAACACTGAAGCTTTCTTT	CASSSLGNTEAFF
.	TRBJ1-6	.	TRBV7-8	TGTGCCAGCAGCTTAGTGGGGAATAATTCACCCCTCCACTTT	CASSLVGNNSPLHF
.	TRBJ2-3	.	TRBV4-2	TGTGCCAGCAGCCAAGATCAGGACTCTCGAAACACAGATACGCAGTATTTT	CASSQDQDSRNTDTQYF
once	TRBJ2-1	TRBD2	TRBV5-1	TGCGCCAGCTCCCCCAGCGGGAGAGTGGATGAGCAGTTCTTC	CASSPSGRVDEQFF
.	TRBJ1-3	TRBD1	TRBV28	TGTGCCAGCAGTTCGGGACAGAAGTCGGGAAACACCATATATTTT	CASSSGQKSGNTIYF
.	TRBJ2-6	TRBD1	TRBV19	TGTGCCAGTACCCCCGACAGGGCCGGGGCCAACGTCCTGACTTTC	CASTPDRAGANVLTF
.	TRBJ1-1	TRBD1	TRBV19	TGTGCCAGCCTAGGGGGCTGGGGCACTGAAGCTTTCTTT	CASLGGWGTEAFF
.	TRBJ1-5	TRBD1	TRBV19	TGTGCCAGTAGCCCTAGAGGGACAGGGACCAAGCCGCAGCATTTT	CASSPRGTGTKPQHF
.	TRBJ2-1	.	TRBV6-1	TGTGCCAGCAGTCTCGAGTATTCTGGATACAATGAGCAGTTCTTC	CASSLEYSGYNEQFF
few	TRBJ1-1	.	TRBV27	TGTGCCAGCAGTTTGCAGGGCGGGACTGAAGCTTTCTTT	CASSLQGGTEAFF
.	TRBJ1-1	.	TRBV5-5	TGTGCCAGCAGCCGTAGCGGAAGAACTGAAGCTTTCTTT	CASSRSGRTEAFF
.	TRBJ1-4	.	TRBV7-9	TGTGCCAGCAGTCCCCGACGAGGAGAAAAACTGTTTTTT	CASSPRRGEKLFF
.	TRBJ1-1	TRBD1	TRBV7-6	TGTGCCAGCCGGGGACAGGGTTACACTGAAGCTTTCTTT	CASRGQGYTEAFF
.	TRBJ1-1	.	TRBV9	TGTGCCAGCTCCCGGAAGGGGATGAACACTGAAGCTTTCTTT	CASSRKGMNTEAFF
.	TRBJ2-3	.	TRBV29-1	TGCAGCGTTTTTGCACAAGGCACAGATACGCAGTATTTT	CSVFAQGTDTQYF
.	TRBJ2-5	TRBD1	TRBV7-8	TGTGCCAGCAGCTTTGGGACAGCGGAGACCCAGTACTTC	CASSFGTAETQYF
.	TRBJ2-2	.	TRBV27	TGTGCCAGCAGAGTCGTGGGCGGGACCGGGGAGCTGTTTTTT	CASRVVGGTGELFF
.	TRBJ1-2	TRBD1	TRBV19	TGTGCCAGTAGTATCGTAACAGGGGGCGCGGATGGCTACACCTTC	CASSIVTGGADGYTF
.	TRBJ2-7	.	TRBV14	TGTGCCAGCAGGCCCTCAGGTCGCGGCGAGCAGTACTTC	CASRPSGRGEQYF
.	TRBJ2-2	.	TRBV29-1	TGCAGCGTCGTCTGGGAGAACACCGGGGAGCTGTTTTTT	CSVVWENTGELFF
.	TRBJ1-4	TRBD1	TRBV9	TGTGCCAGCAGCGTAGGGTTGGGGACAGGCCGCGCCGGAAAACTGTTTTTT	CASSVGLGTGRAGKLFF
once	TRBJ1-1	.	TRBV4-3	TGCGCCAGCAGCCAAGACAGGGTGGTTTCTGAAGCTTTCTTT	CASSQDRVVSEAFF
.	TRBJ1-1	.	TRBV28	TGTGCCAGCAGCCCGGGAACGGGGAACACTGAAGCTTTCTTT	CASSPGTGNTEAFF
.	TRBJ2-5	TRBD1	TRBV18	TGTGCCAGCTCACCAACAGGGGGTGGAGAGACCCAGTACTTC	CASSPTGGGETQYF
.	TRBJ2-6	.	TRBV1	TGCACCAGCAGCCGCGACAGGGCCTCCTCTGGGGCCAACGTCCTGACTTTC	CTSSRDRASSGANVLTF
.	TRBJ1-1	.	TRBV6-5	TGTGCCAGCAGGGATGCGGACTTCACTGAAGCTTTCTTT	CASRDADFTEAFF
.	TRBJ1-4	.	TRBV19	TGTGCCAGTAGTCTGGCACGGGGCCGAGAAAAACTGTTTTTT	CASSLARGREKLFF
.	TRBJ1-2	.	TRBV11-2	TGTGCCAGCACCCCTGGGGGCAGGAGGGGTGGCTACACCTTC	CASTPGGRRGGYTF
once	TRBJ1-4	.	TRBV6-5	TGTGCCAGCACTCCAGACGGGGCAGGGCGCGAAAAACTGTTTTTT	CASTPDGAGREKLFF
.	TRBJ1-2	.	TRBV6-5	TGTGCCAGCAGTCCCCGGGCGGACTATGGCTACACCTTC	CASSPRADYGYTF
.	TRBJ1-5	TRBD1	TRBV23-1	TGCGCCAGCAGTCTGGGACAGGGCGATCAGCCCCAGCATTTT	CASSLGQGDQPQHF
many	TRBJ2-7	TRBD1	TRBV18	TGTGCCAGCTCAAGTCCAACGGACAGGGCTCCGTACTTC	CASSSPTDRAPYF
.	TRBJ2-5	.	TRBV2	TGTGCCAGCAGTGGTCTGCGGGAGACCCAGTACTTC	CASSGLRETQYF
.	TRBJ2-7	.	TRBV19	TGTGCCAGTAGTCCCCGGGCCCCCACCTGGAATTCACAGTCCTACGAGCAGTACTTC	CASSPRAPTWNSQSYEQYF
few	TRBJ1-1	.	TRBV19	TGTGCCAGTAGTATTAGCGGGCAGTATATGAACACTGAAGCTTTCTTT	CASSISGQYMNTEAFF
.	TRBJ2-1	.	TRBV10-3	TGTGCCATCAGGGCTAAGACCCACAAGTACAATGAGCAGTTCTTC	CAIRAKTHKYNEQFF
.	TRBJ2-2	TRBD2	TRBV5-1	TGCGCCAGCAGCTTCCTAGCGGGGAACACCGGGGAGCTGTTTTTT	CASSFLAGNTGELFF